The next 15 T cell receptor beta chains were all read from a single sample in a study of shared clonotypes between healthy human individuals. TCRdb's copy holds only in-frame clones and misses some; the assay was immunoSEQ multiplex PCR. The sample includes about 1.5 million clones, about 98% of them seen just once. The specimen sequenced was naive CD4+ T cells sorted from blood. The subset: CD45RA+ positively selected. Receptors were obtained from a man aged 25 to 40 in good health.

This clone was found once. V and J are TRBV5-1 and TRBJ1-1; 7 nucleotides line up with TRBD1. From germline, CDR1 is SGHRS and CDR2 YFSETQ. This CDR3 comprises 14 residues. V was clipped by 2 bases and J by 2 bases; unmatched bases: 3. The CDR3 region is CASSFDRANTEAFF. CDR3 in DNA: TGCGCCAGCAGCTTTGACAGGGCAAACACTGAAGCTTTCTTT.

The genes are TRBV5-1 and TRBJ2-2; 8 bases agree with TRBD2. CDR3 length: 16 amino acids. V lost 0 bases to trimming and J lost 6 bases; unmatched junction nucleotides: 7. Germline-derived CDR1 and CDR2 are SGHRS and YFSETQ. Written as DNA, the CDR3 is TGCGCCAGCAGCTTGGAAGGTAGCGGGATTGCCGGGGAGCTGTTTTTT. This encodes CASSLEGSGIAGELFF.

The chain couples TRBV19 to TRBJ2-1; D possibly corresponds to TRBD2 (6 bases). CDR1 and CDR2 from the germline V gene are LNHDA and SQIVND (reference sequence). This CDR3 has 19 amino acids. The ends were cut back, 7 bases at V and 0 bases at J, with 25 bases in the middle. The CDR3 loop is CASTPNSGPFLSSYNEQFF. CDR3 coding DNA: TGTGCCAGTACCCCTAATAGCGGCCCATTCCTAAGCTCCTACAATGAGCAGTTCTTC.

In its sample, this clone was seen once. V usage is TRBV28 and J usage is TRBJ2-2; D gene unclear. V shed 5 bases and J shed 4 bases, with 5 bases lying between them. CDR1 is MDHEN and CDR2 is SYDVKM in the germline V gene. This CDR3 is built from 12 residues. The DNA of the CDR3 is TGTGCCAGCAGTCGCGGCACCGGGGAGCTGTTTTTT. Translated, it gives CASSRGTGELFF.

With respect to this clone: Other DNA sequences in the sample encode the same CDR3. CDR3 loop: CASSFSGRNTEAFF. The CDR3 nucleotides are TGTGCCAGCAGTTTTTCAGGGAGGAACACTGAAGCTTTCTTT. V usage is TRBV28 and J usage is TRBJ1-1, with D perhaps matching TRBD1 (5 bases). Germline lookup yields CDR1 MDHEN and CDR2 SYDVKM. The germline V and J ends were trimmed by 3 bases and 1 base, with 9 bases remaining between them. The CDR3 totals 14 residues.

The chain employs TRBV7-6 and TRBJ2-7; the match to TRBD1 covers 10 bases. Unmatched junction bases numbered 7, after V lost 5 bases and J lost 6 bases. Germline CDR1 is SGHVS and CDR2 is FNYEAQ. The CDR3 contains 14 residues. The CDR3 loop is CASSIDRGRGEQYF. In DNA form, the CDR3 reads TGTGCCAGCAGCATAGACAGGGGGCGAGGCGAGCAGTACTTC.

The rearrangement links TRBV29-1 to TRBJ1-1; the D gene is possibly TRBD1 (6 bases). Between the trimmed V and J ends, which lost 3 bases and 0 bases, there was a span of 8 bases. The CDR3 sequence is 13 residues long. CDR1 is SQVTM and CDR2 is ANQGSEA in the germline V gene. The CDR3 loop reads CSVDTGMNTEAFF. The CDR3 coding sequence is TGCAGCGTTGATACAGGGATGAACACTGAAGCTTTCTTT.

This chain links TRBV6-5 with TRBJ2-7; TRBD1 matches 7 bases. V lost 0 bases to trimming and J lost 3 bases; unmatched junction nucleotides: 5. The CDR3 covers 15 residues. Germline V gives CDR1 MNHEY, CDR2 SVGAGI. CDR3 protein: CASSYSPDRYYEQYF. The CDR3, as DNA: TGTGCCAGCAGTTACTCACCGGACAGGTACTACGAGCAGTACTTC.

The rearrangement uses TRBV6-1 and TRBJ1-1; 8 bases map to TRBD1. Germline assignment: CDR1 MNHNS and CDR2 SASEGT. This CDR3 has 13 residues. J gave up 3 bases and V 8 bases, and 5 bases lay outside the gene matches. For the CDR3, the DNA is TGTGCCAGCCTCCAGGGGGCGGACACTGAAGCTTTCTTT. Encoded protein: CASLQGADTEAFF.

The J gene is TRBJ2-1, the V gene TRBV28; D call uncertain. Germline CDR1 and CDR2: MDHEN and SYDVKM. The CDR3 covers 14 residues. The V gene lost 11 bases and the J gene lost 9 bases, with 23 bases spanning the gap. The CDR3 region is CAAGGRFEVFEQFF. The CDR3 DNA reads as TGTGCCGCCGGTGGAAGATTCGAGGTTTTTGAGCAGTTCTTC.

The gene calls are TRBV5-1 and TRBJ1-2; 9 nucleotides agree with TRBD1. V trimming: 1 base; J trimming: 3 bases; junction bases outside the gene matches: 4. CDR1 is SGHRS and CDR2 is YFSETQ in the germline V gene. This CDR3 is 15 amino acids long. The CDR3 DNA reads TGCGCCAGCAGCTTGTTGGACAGGGGCGACTATGGCTACACCTTC. It translates to CASSLLDRGDYGYTF.

This chain links TRBV6-5 with TRBJ1-2; TRBD1 might be the D (5 bases). Trimming stripped 4 bases from V and 8 bases from J, with 17 bases between. From germline, CDR1 is MNHEY and CDR2 SVGAGI. CDR3 size: 14 residues. CDR3: CASSSGGGSFGYTF. The CDR3 DNA reads as TGTGCCAGCAGTTCGGGGGGTGGTAGCTTCGGCTACACCTTC.

The J gene is TRBJ1-1, the V gene TRBV5-4, with a tentative D call TRBD1 (5 bases). The V gene's germline CDR1 is SGHNT and CDR2 YYREEE (reference sequence). The CDR3 is 16 residues long. Deletions cut 4 bases from V and 2 bases from J, with 18 bases between. The CDR3 nucleotides read TGTGCCAGCAGCACCGCCCCCGGGACCAGAAACACTGAAGCTTTCTTT. Translated, it gives CASSTAPGTRNTEAFF. Full variable domain (outside the CDR3, taken from reference TRBV5-4 and TRBJ1-1): ETGVTQSPTHLIKTRGQQVTLRCSSQSGHNTVSWYQQALGQGPQFIFQYYREEENGRGNFPPRFSGLQFPNYSSELNVNALELDDSALYLCASSTAPGTRNTEAFFGQGTRLTVV.

The chain joins TRBV5-1 to TRBJ2-6; D call uncertain. CDR1 and CDR2 (germline): SGHRS, YFSETQ. The CDR3 is 14 amino acids. V was pared by 0 bases and J by 2 bases, with 3 bases between. The chain's CDR3 is CASSLGAGANVLTF. CDR3 in DNA: TGCGCCAGCAGCTTGGGGGCTGGGGCCAACGTCCTGACTTTC.

This chain links TRBV29-1 with TRBJ2-1, with D possibly being TRBD1 or TRBD2 (6 bases each). The CDR3 spans 14 residues. In germline, CDR1 is SQVTM, CDR2 ANQGSEA. Trimming pared 3 bases from V and 9 bases from J, leaving 18 bases between. The CDR3 here is CSVEPSGVEGEQFF. The CDR3 DNA follows: TGCAGCGTTGAGCCCTCAGGGGTGGAGGGTGAGCAGTTCTTC.